Below, 5 T cell receptor beta chains from the same sample are listed, as sequenced in a study of blood T cell repertoires in COVID-19 (dated by TCRdb to the early 2020s). The library was produced with the immunoSEQ multiplex PCR assay. Not all clones reach the TCRdb copy of this immuneACCESS table, which keeps in-frame sequences only. Checked studies attribute under half of the gap to unresolved V genes and leave the rest unexplained. The sample contains hundreds of thousands of clones, 75% to 85% of them found a single time. Clones ranked in the top ten supply 7.2% of the sample. The specimen sequenced was peripheral blood. The receptors stem from a human donor in a cohort sampled during active COVID-19.

The chain is built from TRBV10-3 and TRBJ1-5, with 8 nucleotides matching TRBD1. This CDR3 comprises 14 residues. V trimming: 5 bases; J trimming: 4 bases; junction bases outside the gene matches: 4. CDR1 ENHRY and CDR2 SYGVKD come from the germline V gene. DNA for the CDR3: TGTGCCATCAGTCCGGGACAGGCTAATCAGCCCCAGCATTTT. Translating it yields CAISPGQANQPQHF.

This clone turned up a few times. The chain couples TRBV5-1 to TRBJ2-5; 9 bases are shared with TRBD2. The CDR3 runs to 15 residues. In germline, CDR1 is SGHRS, CDR2 YFSETQ. The J segment lost 7 bases and the V segment lost 0 bases, leaving 7 bases of the junction unmatched. CDR3 coding DNA: TGCGCCAGCAGCTTGGGTAGCGGGGGCCTGGCGACCCAGTACTTC. This codes for CASSLGSGGLATQYF.

The chain combines TRBV6-6 with TRBJ1-5; D ambiguous. This CDR3 is built from 11 residues. Germline CDR1 and CDR2: MNHNY and SVGAGI (reference sequence). The V and J ends lost 6 bases and 9 bases respectively, with 9 bases between them. Here the CDR3 DNA reads TGTGCCAGCAGGGGCGCCGGGCCCCAGCATTTT. Its protein is CASRGAGPQHF.

This clone was seen a single time. V usage is TRBV3-1 (or the pseudogene TRBV3-2) and J usage is TRBJ2-1; 11 bases match TRBD2. V dropped 5 bases and J dropped 8; count of bases not matched to a gene: 5. The CDR3 is 14 residues long. Germline CDR1 LGHDT, CDR2 YNNKEL (reference sequence). CDR3 sequence: CASSFSGGADEQFF. Written as DNA, the CDR3 is TGTGCCAGCAGCTTTAGCGGGGGGGCGGATGAGCAGTTCTTC.

This clone was seen a few times. The rearrangement uses TRBV10-2 and TRBJ2-7; D ambiguous. CDR3 length: 14 residues. Germline V CDR1 and CDR2: WSHSY, SAAADI. Trimming removed 2 bases at V and 2 bases at J, with 10 bases between. In DNA form, the CDR3 reads TGCGCCAGCAGTGAGAGCCAGAGCGCCTACGAGCAGTACTTC. Translated: CASSESQSAYEQYF.